The 16 T cell receptor beta chains in this list originate from one sample, sequenced in a study of cytomegalovirus exposure and HLA in healthy donors. Primers for the PCR totalled 60 Vbeta and 13 Jbeta. Generated by immunoSEQ multiplex PCR, the TCRdb table keeps only in-frame clones and is missing some. The table includes roughly 45,000 clones, 60% to 85% detected once. Sequenced sample: PBMCs. These TCRs come from a man aged 25-45 years in good health and CMV-seronegative.

Comments on this clone: One junction end does not reproduce the germline sequence, and a read error may be involved. The chain uses TRBV7-9 and TRBJ2-7; 10 positions match TRBD2. The CDR3 is 19 residues long. Germline CDR1 SEHNR, CDR2 FQNEAQ (reference sequence). CDR3 protein: CSSRPRTGYGTSATYEQYF. The CDR3, as DNA: TGTTCCAGCAGACCTAGGACAGGGTATGGGACTAGCGCAACCTACGAGCAGTACTTC.

This rearrangement joins TRBV9 to TRBJ2-5, with TRBD2 identical over 7 bases. Trimming removed 0 bases from V and 5 bases from J; junction bases left unmatched: 1. The CDR3 contains 13 residues. Germline CDR1 SGDLS, CDR2 YYNGEE. The CDR3 reads CASSVGLAETQYF. The CDR3, as DNA: TGTGCCAGCAGCGTAGGACTAGCCGAGACCCAGTACTTC.

Regarding this clone: At one boundary the junction diverges from the germline segment, which might be a read error. The rearrangement joins TRBV7-9 to TRBJ2-7; 12 bases are a match to TRBD2. The CDR3 has 16 amino acids. Germline lookup yields CDR1 SEHNR and CDR2 FQNEAQ (reference sequence). CDR3: CSSSLRTSGIQHEQYF. The CDR3 DNA reads as TGTTCCAGCAGCTTAAGGACTAGCGGGATCCAACACGAGCAGTACTTC.

This chain links TRBV6-1 with TRBJ2-3; the D is unclear. The CDR3 totals 13 residues. V was clipped by 2 bases and J by 4 bases, with 7 bases between them. Germline V CDR1 and CDR2: MNHNS, SASEGT. Here the CDR3 reads CASSEYMPDTQYF. The CDR3 coding sequence is TGTGCCAGCAGTGAATACATGCCAGATACGCAGTATTTT.

This clone was seen a handful of times. The V call is TRBV19, the J call TRBJ2-3; D gene uncertain. The CDR3 length is 13 residues. Germline lookup yields CDR1 LNHDA and CDR2 SQIVND (reference sequence). With 2 bases removed from V and 2 bases from J, the gap between germline ends came to 5 bases. The CDR3 spells CASSITITDTQYF. The CDR3 region has the DNA TGTGCCAGTAGTATAACTATCACAGATACGCAGTATTTT.

CDR3 loop: CASSLYTGTDYEQYF. The CDR3 nucleotides read TGTGCCAGTAGTCTTTACACCGGGACAGACTACGAGCAGTACTTC. This chain links TRBV19 with TRBJ2-7; 7 bases agree with TRBD1. Losses at the gene ends were 5 bases for V and 3 bases for J; bases not matched to a gene: 10. This CDR3 comprises 15 residues. Germline V gene lookup returns CDR1 LNHDA and CDR2 SQIVND (reference sequence).

The chain has TRBV11-2 and TRBJ2-7, with D maybe TRBD1 (5 bases). The V and J ends lost 3 bases and 3 bases respectively, with 9 bases between them. CDR3 length equals 13 residues. Looked up from germline, CDR1 is SGHAT and CDR2 is FQNNGV. CDR3: CASSLEQVYEQYF. The CDR3 DNA reads as TGTGCCAGCAGCTTGGAACAGGTCTACGAGCAGTACTTC.

The chain joins TRBV27 to TRBJ1-5; possible D gene TRBD1, 5 bases. Deletions cut 0 bases from V and 0 bases from J, with 15 bases between. The CDR3 extends over 18 amino acids. From germline, CDR1 is MNHEY and CDR2 SMNVEV (reference sequence). DNA of the CDR3: TGTGCCAGCAGTTTATCTTCGGCAGGGCCCTTTAGCAATCAGCCCCAGCATTTT. This gives the protein CASSLSSAGPFSNQPQHF.

The rearrangement uses TRBV7-6 and TRBJ2-3; 8 bases match TRBD2. Losses at the gene ends were 1 base for V and 2 bases for J; bases not matched to a gene: 8. The length of the CDR3 is 17 residues. CDR1 SGHVS and CDR2 FNYEAQ come from the germline V gene. CDR3 amino acids: CASSLEAELAATDTQYF. The CDR3 DNA reads as TGTGCCAGCAGCTTAGAGGCGGAACTAGCGGCCACAGATACGCAGTATTTT.

This chain uses TRBV18 with TRBJ1-1; TRBD1 is a possible D gene (5 bases). With 3 bases removed from V and 1 base from J, the gap between germline ends came to 9 bases. CDR3 length: 14 amino acids. Germline V gives CDR1 KGHSH, CDR2 LQKENI. As DNA, the CDR3 is TGTGCCAGCTCACCCGGACAAGAGAACACTGAAGCTTTCTTT. Protein sequence: CASSPGQENTEAFF.

This rearrangement joins TRBV5-1 to TRBJ2-3, with 9 bases identical to TRBD1. The CDR3 is 19 residues long. Per the germline V gene, CDR1 is SGHRS and CDR2 is YFSETQ. Trimming took 0 bases from V and 4 from J; bases not matched to a gene: 15. This chain's CDR3 is CASSLGISSGTGISDTQYF. The CDR3, as DNA: TGCGCCAGCAGCTTGGGGATTAGTTCCGGGACAGGGATCTCAGATACGCAGTATTTT.

The gene calls are TRBV28 and TRBJ2-1; TRBD1 matches at 9 bases. The CDR3 has 15 amino acids. Germline loops: CDR1 MDHEN, CDR2 SYDVKM. The V gene end was trimmed by 10 bases and the J gene end by 5 bases; junction bases not matched to a gene: 12. In DNA, the CDR3 is TGTGCCACCGTAGACAGGGGGGCTTTTAACAATGAGCAGTTCTTC. As protein: CATVDRGAFNNEQFF.

J is TRBJ2-1 and V is TRBV9; 14 positions agree with TRBD2. This CDR3 is built from 16 residues. CDR1 and CDR2 from the germline V gene are SGDLS and YYNGEE. Trimming at V came to 3 bases and at J to 6 bases, leaving 5 bases not matched to a gene. The CDR3 DNA follows: TGTGCCAGCAGCGCCTGGACTAGCGGGAGGTCCAATGAGCAGTTCTTC. Translating it yields CASSAWTSGRSNEQFF.

The V call is TRBV30, the J call TRBJ2-5, with 13 bases fitting TRBD2. Looked up from germline, CDR1 is GTSNPN and CDR2 is SVGIG (reference sequence). The CDR3 is 18 residues long. V shed 2 bases, J shed 1 base, and the junction held 10 bases outside the gene matches. Here the CDR3 DNA reads TGTGCCTGGAGTTCTTCCCGACTAGCGGGAGGCTCCCAAGAGACCCAGTACTTC. Translation gives CAWSSSRLAGGSQETQYF.

DNA of the CDR3: TGCGCCAGCAGACCTGGGACTAGCGGCGGCTCCGGGGAGCTGTTTTTT. Residues: CASRPGTSGGSGELFF. The chain joins TRBV5-1 to TRBJ2-2; 11 nucleotides align to TRBD2. The length of the CDR3 is 16 residues. Germline-derived CDR1 and CDR2 are SGHRS and YFSETQ. The trim removed 5 bases at V and 6 bases at J, leaving 9 bases unmatched. The whole variable domain, filled in from reference TRBV5-1 and TRBJ2-2, reads KAGVTQTPRYLIKTRGQQVTLSCSPISGHRSVSWYQQTPGQGLQFLFEYFSETQRNKGNFPGRFSGRQFSNSRSEMNVSTLELGDSALYLCASRPGTSGGSGELFFGEGSRLTVL.

In DNA form, the CDR3 reads TGTGCCAGCAGCCGTCGTGAGGGACAAGAGACCCAGTACTTC. It encodes CASSRREGQETQYF. The chain employs TRBV4-2 and TRBJ2-5; D perhaps matches TRBD2 (5 bases). The germline CDR1 and CDR2 sequences are LGHNA and YNFKEQ. CDR3 length: 14 amino acids. Trimming took 4 bases from V and 2 from J, leaving 11 bases between them.